Below, 27 T cell receptor beta chains from the same sample are listed, as sequenced in a study of blood T cell repertoires in COVID-19. Data came from immunoSEQ multiplex PCR; TCRdb stores just in-frame clones and leaves some out. Here the sample spans over 65,000 clones, approximately 90% being singletons. Sequencing was performed on peripheral blood. The receptor set was obtained from a human donor in a cohort sampled during active COVID-19.

The chain carries TRBV11-2 and TRBJ2-3, with 7 bases lining up with TRBD2. V shed 1 base and J 2 bases; nucleotides not matched to a gene: 6. CDR3 length equals 16 residues. CDR1 is SGHAT, CDR2 FQNNGV, per germline. CDR3 amino acids: CASSLVTGGTTDTQYF. CDR3 DNA sequence: TGTGCCAGCAGCTTAGTAACGGGGGGAACCACAGATACGCAGTATTTT.

V and J are TRBV2 and TRBJ2-1; 9 bases are a match to TRBD1. The V gene's germline CDR1 is SNHLY and CDR2 FYNNEI. Unmatched junction bases numbered 8, after V lost 6 bases and J lost 5 bases. This CDR3 has 15 amino acids. The CDR3 reads CASRSRDRAHNEQFF. The CDR3 region has the DNA TGTGCCAGCAGAAGCCGGGACAGGGCCCACAATGAGCAGTTCTTC. The complete variable domain, with remaining parts taken from reference TRBV2 and TRBJ2-1, reads EPEVTQTPSHQVTQMGQEVILRCVPISNHLYFYWYRQILGQKVEFLVSFYNNEISEKSEIFDDQFSVERPDGSNFTLKIRSTKLEDSAMYFCASRSRDRAHNEQFFGPGTRLTVL.

This chain links TRBV5-6 with TRBJ1-5, with D unclear. The V end was cut by 0 bases, the J end by 5 bases, with 6 bases between. CDR1 is SGHDT and CDR2 is YYEEEE in the germline V gene. This CDR3 contains 13 residues. The CDR3 here is CASSLGRDQPQHF. CDR3 bases: TGTGCCAGCAGCTTGGGGAGGGATCAGCCCCAGCATTTT.

The chain links TRBV6-1 to TRBJ1-2; no definite D call. V lost 0 bases, J lost 2 bases, and 4 bases lay in between. The length of the CDR3 is 13 residues. The germline V gene encodes CDR1 MNHNS and CDR2 SASEGT. The CDR3 bases are TGTGCCAGCAGTGAAGCTATGAACTATGGCTACACCTTC. This encodes CASSEAMNYGYTF.

The chain couples TRBV19 to TRBJ1-1; D might be TRBD1 (5 bases). V was clipped by 0 bases and J by 1 base, with 12 bases between them. The CDR3 runs 16 residues. Germline-derived CDR1 and CDR2 are LNHDA and SQIVND (reference sequence). The CDR3 region is CASSIDPTDRNTEAFF. DNA for the CDR3: TGTGCCAGTAGTATAGACCCGACAGACCGGAACACTGAAGCTTTCTTT.

This chain connects TRBV6-5 to TRBJ1-5; TRBD1 matches 9 bases. V shed 7 bases, J shed 4 bases, and the junction held 8 bases outside the gene matches. Germline values: CDR1 MNHEY, CDR2 SVGAGI. The CDR3 runs to 15 residues. The chain's CDR3 is CASTATGGPNQPQHF. The CDR3 DNA is TGTGCCAGCACTGCGACAGGGGGTCCGAATCAGCCCCAGCATTTT.

This sequence joins TRBV6-5 and TRBJ1-2; tentative D call: TRBD1 (5 bases). V was trimmed by 10 bases and J by 5 bases, leaving 20 bases between them. This CDR3 contains 14 residues. Germline V lookup: CDR1 MNHEY, CDR2 SVGAGI. CDR3 in amino acids: CANAKGREAYGYTF. As DNA, the CDR3 is TGTGCCAACGCGAAGGGGAGGGAGGCTTATGGCTACACCTTC.

V gene TRBV5-1 combines with J gene TRBJ2-7; TRBD2 matches at 9 bases. CDR1 is SGHRS, CDR2 YFSETQ, per germline. The V and J ends lost 4 bases and 4 bases, in that order; junction bases with no gene match: 9. The CDR3 has 15 residues. In DNA form, the CDR3 reads TGCGCCAGCAGCCCAGCGGGACTAGCAGGGTACGAGCAGTACTTC. It is translated as CASSPAGLAGYEQYF.

The rearrangement uses TRBV29-1 and TRBJ2-1; 14 bases match TRBD2. J was trimmed by 15 bases and V by 8 bases; bases with no gene match: 12. This CDR3 region has 13 residues. CDR1 and CDR2 from the germline V gene are SQVTM and ANQGSEA. CDR3 amino acids: CSISGTSGGPGFF. The CDR3 nucleotides read TGCAGCATTTCCGGGACTAGCGGGGGACCGGGGTTCTTC.

The chain uses TRBV9 and TRBJ1-2; D perhaps matches TRBD1 (6 bases). CDR3 size: 12 residues. Trimming took off 0 bases at V and 9 bases at J, with 9 bases between the two ends. CDR1 is SGDLS and CDR2 is YYNGEE in the germline V gene. The CDR3 loop reads CASSVDRVRYTF. DNA for the CDR3: TGTGCCAGCAGCGTAGACAGGGTCCGCTACACCTTC.

CDR3 amino acids: CASSAHPTSNYEQYF. CDR3 DNA sequence: TGTGCCAGCAGCGCCCATCCGACTAGCAACTACGAGCAGTACTTC. This chain links TRBV9 with TRBJ2-7, with 7 bases identical to TRBD2. The germline V gene has CDR1 SGDLS and CDR2 YYNGEE. Trimming cost V 3 bases and J 3 bases; bases outside gene matches: 9. This CDR3 comprises 15 residues.

V is TRBV19 and J is TRBJ2-1, with 9 bases lining up with TRBD1. Trimming cost V 3 bases and J 2 bases; bases outside gene matches: 5. The CDR3 sequence is 16 residues long. CDR1 is LNHDA and CDR2 is SQIVND in the germline V gene (reference sequence). In nucleotides, the CDR3 is TGTGCCAGTAGTATCCTAGGACAGGGGACCTACAATGAGCAGTTCTTC. Protein sequence: CASSILGQGTYNEQFF.

V gene TRBV9 combines with J gene TRBJ2-2; a weak D match, TRBD1 (5 bases). CDR3 size: 14 residues. CDR1 is SGDLS and CDR2 is YYNGEE in the germline V gene. With 5 bases removed from V and 7 bases from J, the gap between germline ends came to 15 bases. CDR3 in amino acids: CASRDMGFGGELFF. The DNA for the CDR3 is TGTGCCAGCAGGGACATGGGCTTCGGCGGGGAGCTGTTTTTT. Supplemented by reference TRBV9 and TRBJ2-2, the full variable domain reads DSGVTQTPKHLITATGQRVTLRCSPRSGDLSVYWYQQSLDQGLQFLIQYYNGEERAKGNILERFSAQQFPDLHSELNLSSLELGDSALYFCASRDMGFGGELFFGEGSRLTVL.

The chain uses TRBV5-1 and TRBJ1-6, with D possibly being TRBD1 (6 bases). This CDR3 has 17 residues. With 0 bases removed from V and 0 bases from J, the gap between germline ends came to 10 bases. Germline loops: CDR1 SGHRS, CDR2 YFSETQ. The CDR3 protein is CASSLGQVGSYNSPLHF. The DNA of the CDR3 is TGCGCCAGCAGCTTGGGACAGGTGGGCTCCTATAATTCACCCCTCCACTTT.

V usage is TRBV2 and J usage is TRBJ2-3, with a tentative D call TRBD1 (6 bases). The CDR3 totals 15 residues. V was clipped by 8 bases and J by 3 bases, with 18 bases between them. Germline CDR1 and CDR2: SNHLY and FYNNEI. CDR3 sequence reads: CASVGHRTSTDTQYF. The DNA of the CDR3 is TGTGCCAGCGTGGGACATCGGACCTCGACAGATACGCAGTATTTT. Complete variable domain (other parts from reference TRBV2 and TRBJ2-3): EPEVTQTPSHQVTQMGQEVILRCVPISNHLYFYWYRQILGQKVEFLVSFYNNEISEKSEIFDDQFSVERPDGSNFTLKIRSTKLEDSAMYFCASVGHRTSTDTQYFGPGTRLTVL.

The chain recombines TRBV9 with TRBJ2-3, with D hard to call. Per germline, CDR1 SGDLS and CDR2 YYNGEE. The V gene lost 0 bases and the J gene lost 1 base, with 6 bases spanning the gap. CDR3 size: 14 residues. CDR3 bases: TGTGCCAGCAGCGTAGAGGCGGGCACAGATACGCAGTATTTT. Residues: CASSVEAGTDTQYF.

This chain links TRBV6-1 with TRBJ2-1; 7 bases are a match to TRBD2. The germline gives CDR1 MNHNS, CDR2 SASEGT. With V trimmed by 2 bases and J by 0 bases, 7 bases remained unmatched. The CDR3 is 17 residues long. DNA for the CDR3: TGTGCCAGCAGTGAAAAGAGCGGGGCAAGCTCCTACAATGAGCAGTTCTTC. Amino acid sequence: CASSEKSGASSYNEQFF.

The gene calls are TRBV7-2 and TRBJ1-3; D gene ambiguous. Germline V gene sequence: CDR1 SGHTA, CDR2 FQGNSA. There are 13 residues in the CDR3. V lost 3 bases, J lost 3 bases, and 6 bases lay in between. This chain's CDR3 is CASSLSFGNTIYF. In nucleotides, the CDR3 is TGTGCCAGCAGCTTGAGCTTTGGAAACACCATATATTTT.

This clone was seen only once. V usage is TRBV12-3 or TRBV12-4 and J usage is TRBJ2-7, with D possibly matching TRBD1 (6 bases). This CDR3 comprises 13 residues. The V and J ends lost 2 bases and 1 base respectively, with 6 bases between them. The chain's CDR3 is CASSLTGSYEQYF. The CDR3 coding sequence is TGTGCCAGCAGTTTAACAGGGTCCTACGAGCAGTACTTC.

In its sample, this clone is medium-sized. The chain uses TRBV9 and TRBJ1-3; D unclear. Trimming pared 2 bases from V and 0 bases from J, leaving 6 bases between. The CDR3 runs to 14 residues. CDR1 and CDR2 (germline): SGDLS, YYNGEE. This CDR3 reads CASSVSGSGNTIYF. For the CDR3, the DNA is TGTGCCAGCAGCGTCTCGGGCTCTGGAAACACCATATATTTT.

This chain uses TRBV14 with TRBJ1-1; D remains ambiguous. The ends were cut back, 0 bases at V and 10 bases at J, with 9 bases in the middle. Per the germline V gene, CDR1 is SGHDN and CDR2 is FVKESK. The CDR3 totals 12 residues. The CDR3 here is CASSQDNGRAFF. CDR3 bases: TGTGCCAGCAGCCAAGATAATGGGCGAGCTTTCTTT.

This rearrangement joins TRBV6-5 to TRBJ2-1; 10 bases are shared with TRBD2. This CDR3 contains 14 residues. The V and J ends lost 10 bases and 5 bases, in that order; junction bases with no gene match: 8. Germline-derived CDR1 and CDR2 are MNHEY and SVGAGI. The CDR3 spells CANRRTSGHNEQFF. For the CDR3, the DNA is TGTGCCAACCGTCGGACTAGCGGCCACAATGAGCAGTTCTTC.

The CDR3 loop is CASIPRDRGLGGYTF. CDR3 bases: TGTGCCAGCATCCCTAGGGACAGGGGCCTAGGCGGCTACACCTTC. The chain carries TRBV6-2 or TRBV6-3 and TRBJ1-2; 10 bases line up with TRBD1. Per germline, CDR1 MNHEY and CDR2 SVGEGT. The CDR3 length is 15 residues. V dropped 7 bases and J dropped 8; count of bases not matched to a gene: 13.

The V and J genes are TRBV7-2 and TRBJ2-3; 13 positions match TRBD2. This CDR3 is 15 amino acids long. The V gene's germline CDR1 is SGHTA and CDR2 FQGNSA. J lost 8 bases, V lost 5 bases, and 7 bases had no gene match. The CDR3 nucleotides read TGTGCCAGCAGCACTAGCGGGGGGGTAAGGCTTACGCAGTATTTT. Amino acid sequence: CASSTSGGVRLTQYF.

CDR3 nucleotide sequence: TGTGCCAGCAGCCCTCGGCGGCTAGCGGGGGGGCCCGGGCGAGACGAGCAGTACTTC. Its translation: CASSPRRLAGGPGRDEQYF. This rearrangement joins TRBV3-1 (or the pseudogene TRBV3-2) to TRBJ2-7, with 12 bases that match TRBD2. Germline CDR1 and CDR2: LGHDT and YNNKEL (reference sequence). The CDR3 length is 19 residues. J was trimmed by 5 bases and V by 4 bases; bases with no gene match: 18.

The rearrangement uses TRBV19 and TRBJ2-7; perhaps TRBD2 as D (5 bases). The germline gives CDR1 LNHDA, CDR2 SQIVND (reference sequence). V lost 3 bases, J lost 3 bases, and 12 bases lay in between. The CDR3 runs 14 residues. The CDR3 region has the DNA TGTGCCAGTAGTATGGGTCTAGGAGGCTACGAGCAGTACTTC. Translated: CASSMGLGGYEQYF.

The chain is built from TRBV21-1 and TRBJ1-2. TRBV21-1 is tagged as a pseudogene. The CDR3 consists of 13 residues. The CDR3 protein is CASFPRRAFGYTF. DNA for the CDR3: TGTGCCAGTTTCCCGAGGAGGGCGTTCGGCTACACCTTC.